Shown below are 20 T cell receptor beta chains from a single sample sequenced in a study of T cells in Graves' hyperthyroidism and ophthalmopathy. What was amplified from RNA transcripts were TCR beta CDR3 regions. First-round RT-PCR of the TCR CDR3 relied on the HTBI primer set. TCRdb reprocessed the multiplex PCR reads with MiXCR, giving one entry per CDR3 protein. The table shows 500,000 to 650,000 distinct CDR3 sequences, with around 50% occurring only once. Sequencing was carried out using peripheral blood or thyroid tissue (not recorded which). Receptors were obtained from an adult woman with Graves' disease, either hyperthyroidism or ophthalmopathy (not recorded which).

This clonotype was counted ten times or more. This chain links TRBV7-8 with TRBJ1-1; D unresolved. V lost 2 bases and J lost 3, with 7 bases in between. The CDR3 extends over 13 amino acids. Germline V gives CDR1 SGHVS, CDR2 FQNEAQ. CDR3 DNA: TGTGCCAGCAGCTTATTGGGTCACACTGAAGCTTTCTTT. Its translation: CASSLLGHTEAFF. Full variable domain (rest looked up from reference TRBV7-8 and TRBJ1-1): GAGVSQSPRYKVAKRGQDVALRCDPISGHVSLFWYQQALGQGPEFLTYFQNEAQLDKSGLPSDRFFAERPEGSVSTLKIQRTQQEDSAVYLCASSLLGHTEAFFGQGTRLTVV.

The J gene is TRBJ2-7, the V gene TRBV20-1, with TRBD1 matching 7 bases. V gave up 5 bases and J gave up 5 bases; unmatched junction bases: 12. Germline V gene data show CDR1 as DFQATT and CDR2 as SNEGSKA (reference sequence). This CDR3 has 14 residues. The CDR3 region has the DNA TGCAGTGCTCCCGGGACAGTGGGATGGGACGAGCAGTACTTC. This sequence encodes CSAPGTVGWDEQYF.

This clonotype was seen at least ten times. The rearrangement links TRBV11-2 to TRBJ2-5; a possible D gene is TRBD1 (6 bases). In germline, CDR1 is SGHAT, CDR2 FQNNGV. The CDR3 extends over 15 amino acids. V was cut by 1 base and J by 4 bases, with 13 bases left in between. CDR3 bases: TGTGCCAGCAGCTTAGCCTGGCAGGGGATAGAGACCCAGTACTTC. It is translated as CASSLAWQGIETQYF.

The chain couples TRBV7-2 to TRBJ1-5, with 8 bases lining up with TRBD1. With 5 bases clipped from V and 4 bases from J, the junction kept 7 bases outside the gene matches. CDR3 size: 15 residues. Germline V gives CDR1 SGHTA, CDR2 FQGNSA. In DNA form, the CDR3 reads TGTGCCAGCAGCCAAGGACGGGACAGGAATCAGCCCCAGCATTTT. As protein: CASSQGRDRNQPQHF.

This clonotype has at least ten counts. V gene TRBV20-1 combines with J gene TRBJ1-4; D is perhaps TRBD1 (5 bases). V lost 6 bases to trimming and J lost 8 bases, with 19 bases between them. This CDR3 region has 14 residues. CDR1 is DFQATT and CDR2 is SNEGSKA in the germline V gene (reference sequence). CDR3 sequence: CSAPSTVGGEKLFF. The CDR3 coding sequence is TGCAGTGCACCATCGACAGTGGGTGGAGAAAAACTGTTTTTT.

Turning to this clonotype: A much larger clone lies a single base off, so this may be a read error. CDR3 nucleotide sequence: TGCAGTGCTAGGGCGATGAGCGGGAGCCTGAAGGCCCAGTACTTC. The encoded protein is CSARAMSGSLKAQYF. The rearrangement links TRBV20-1 to TRBJ2-5, with 8 bases matching TRBD2. The germline CDR1 and CDR2 sequences are DFQATT and SNEGSKA (reference sequence). CDR3 length equals 15 residues. J gave up 9 bases and V 3 bases, and 15 bases lay outside the gene matches.

The chain is built from TRBV11-2 and TRBJ2-1; the D gene is possibly TRBD2 (5 bases). Germline CDR1 SGHAT, CDR2 FQNNGV. V was clipped by 2 bases and J by 6 bases, with 8 bases between them. The length of the CDR3 is 13 residues. The CDR3 coding sequence is TGTGCCAGCAGCTTATGGACTGCCAATGAGCAGTTCTTC. Translation: CASSLWTANEQFF.

The genes are TRBV7-6 and TRBJ1-1; no definite D call. The V gene lost 3 bases and the J gene lost 5 bases, with 10 bases spanning the gap. The CDR3 contains 13 residues. Germline CDR1 reads SGHVS; CDR2 reads FNYEAQ. The CDR3 DNA is TGTGCCAGCAGCTTTAGATGGAGGACTGAAGCTTTCTTT. This codes for CASSFRWRTEAFF.

This clonotype was observed many times. The V call is TRBV7-8, the J call TRBJ2-7; 15 nucleotides align to TRBD2. Germline V gives CDR1 SGHVS, CDR2 FQNEAQ. V dropped 5 bases and J dropped 12; count of bases not matched to a gene: 11. The CDR3 contains 15 residues. The CDR3 nucleotides are TGTGCCAGCAGCCCACCGGGACTAGCGGGAGGCCAAATGTACTTC. It is translated as CASSPPGLAGGQMYF. Drawing the rest from reference TRBV7-8 and TRBJ2-7, the complete variable domain is GAGVSQSPRYKVAKRGQDVALRCDPISGHVSLFWYQQALGQGPEFLTYFQNEAQLDKSGLPSDRFFAERPEGSVSTLKIQRTQQEDSAVYLCASSPPGLAGGQMYFGPGTRLTVT.

This clonotype was observed at least ten times. The rearrangement links TRBV29-1 to TRBJ2-5, with D perhaps matching TRBD1 or TRBD2 (5 bases each). With 5 bases removed from V and 9 bases from J, the gap between germline ends came to 25 bases. The V gene's germline CDR1 is SQVTM and CDR2 ANQGSEA. The CDR3 has 15 residues. The CDR3 loop is CSVKTGTSPALPQYF. In DNA form, the CDR3 reads TGCAGCGTTAAAACCGGGACGAGCCCTGCCCTGCCCCAGTACTTC.

This clonotype was counted ten times or more. The CDR3 reads CASSPRLGGSYEQYF. For the CDR3, the DNA is TGTGCCAGCAGCCCGCGGCTCGGGGGCTCCTACGAGCAGTACTTC. This chain connects TRBV7-9 to TRBJ2-7; tentatively, D is TRBD2 (6 bases). The V gene lost 5 bases and the J gene lost 0 bases, with 14 bases spanning the gap. The CDR3 extends over 15 amino acids. In germline, CDR1 is SEHNR, CDR2 FQNEAQ (reference sequence). Full variable domain (remainder filled in from reference TRBV7-9 and TRBJ2-7): DTGVSQNPRHKITKRGQNVTFRCDPISEHNRLYWYRQTLGQGPEFLTYFQNEAQLEKSRLLSDRFSAERPKGSFSTLEIQRTEQGDSAMYLCASSPRLGGSYEQYFGPGTRLTVT.

This clonotype came up a few times. The chain employs TRBV10-3 and TRBJ2-5; D is perhaps TRBD1 or TRBD2 (6 bases each). V was pared by 2 bases and J by 4 bases, with 14 bases between. The CDR3 is 15 amino acids. CDR1 is ENHRY, CDR2 SYGVKD, per germline. In DNA, the CDR3 is TGTGCCATCAGTGAGCCCGGGGGCTTGGGAGAGACCCAGTACTTC. Its translation is CAISEPGGLGETQYF.

The genes are TRBV7-8 and TRBJ1-4; TRBD1 agrees at 8 bases. J lost 3 bases, V lost 1 base, and 4 bases had no gene match. This CDR3 is built from 16 residues. CDR1 and CDR2 (germline): SGHVS, FQNEAQ. The CDR3 region is CASSLGRGLANEKLFF. The CDR3 DNA follows: TGTGCCAGCAGCTTAGGCAGGGGGCTGGCTAATGAAAAACTGTTTTTT.

This chain connects TRBV20-1 to TRBJ2-5; D not resolved. V was trimmed by 5 bases and J by 7 bases, leaving 14 bases between them. Germline CDR1 reads DFQATT; CDR2 reads SNEGSKA (reference sequence). This CDR3 has 12 amino acids. The CDR3 DNA reads TGCAGTGCTTATACCCGCGTTGGGACCCAGTACTTC. It codes for CSAYTRVGTQYF.

V usage is TRBV12-3 or TRBV12-4 and J usage is TRBJ1-4; D unclear. V lost 6 bases to trimming and J lost 3 bases, with 11 bases between them. The CDR3 consists of 14 residues. CDR3 residues: CASRGQEANEKLFF. DNA for the CDR3: TGTGCCAGCAGAGGCCAGGAGGCTAATGAAAAACTGTTTTTT.

This clonotype was detected once. This chain uses TRBV6-2 or TRBV6-3 with TRBJ2-2; D unclear. The V gene lost 6 bases and the J gene lost 6 bases, with 20 bases spanning the gap. The CDR3 loop spans 16 amino acids. In germline, CDR1 is MNHEY, CDR2 SVGEGT. In nucleotides, the CDR3 is TGTGCCAGCAGACCCCGGGCAGGTCGAAACGCCGGGGAGCTGTTTTTT. Translation: CASRPRAGRNAGELFF.

This clonotype showed up just a few times. The chain is built from TRBV6-2 or TRBV6-3 and TRBJ2-3; tentative D call: TRBD2 (6 bases). The CDR3 has 15 residues. Trimming removed 6 bases from V and 1 base from J, with 14 bases in between. Germline V gives CDR1 MNHEY, CDR2 SVGEGT. The CDR3: CASSVGGMGTDTQYF. In DNA, the CDR3 is TGTGCCAGCAGCGTAGGCGGGATGGGCACAGATACGCAGTATTTT.

This clonotype was found many times. The chain has TRBV20-1 and TRBJ2-5; TRBD2 matches 8 bases. After removal of 6 bases from V and 0 bases from J, the junction contained 6 bases not matched to a gene. Germline V gives CDR1 DFQATT, CDR2 SNEGSKA (reference sequence). The CDR3 is 14 amino acids. CDR3 in DNA: TGCAGTGCGGGGTTAGCGGGGCACCAAGAGACCCAGTACTTC. Translation gives CSAGLAGHQETQYF.

The CDR3 region has the DNA TGTGCCAGCAGTGCTACAGGTGGGAAAACTGAAGCTTTCTTT. This codes for CASSATGGKTEAFF. The chain couples TRBV6-1 to TRBJ1-1, with D maybe TRBD1 (5 bases). V shed 4 bases and J shed 5 bases, with 14 bases lying between them. The CDR3 loop spans 14 amino acids. The germline CDR1 and CDR2 sequences are MNHNS and SASEGT.

The chain recombines TRBV7-2 with TRBJ2-7; TRBD1 aligns across 8 bases. The ends lost 5 bases at V and 2 bases at J; junction bases unmatched: 5. The germline V gene has CDR1 SGHTA and CDR2 FQGNSA. This CDR3 has 14 amino acids. The CDR3 DNA reads TGTGCCAGCAGCCCCCCGGACAGGGCCTACGAGCAGTACTTC. It codes for CASSPPDRAYEQYF.